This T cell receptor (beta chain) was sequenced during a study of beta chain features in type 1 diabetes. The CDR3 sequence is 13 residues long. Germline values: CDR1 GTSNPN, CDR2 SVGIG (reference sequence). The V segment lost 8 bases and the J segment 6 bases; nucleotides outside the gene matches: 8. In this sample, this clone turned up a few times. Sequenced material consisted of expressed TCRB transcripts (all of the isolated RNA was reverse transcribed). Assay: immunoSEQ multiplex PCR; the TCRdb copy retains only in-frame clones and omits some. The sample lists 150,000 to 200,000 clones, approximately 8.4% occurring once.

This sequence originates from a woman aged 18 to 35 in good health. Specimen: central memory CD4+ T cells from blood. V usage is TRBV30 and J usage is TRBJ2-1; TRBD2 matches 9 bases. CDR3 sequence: CARIAGAGNEQFF. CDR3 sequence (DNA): TGTGCCCGTATAGCGGGAGCGGGCAATGAGCAGTTCTTC.